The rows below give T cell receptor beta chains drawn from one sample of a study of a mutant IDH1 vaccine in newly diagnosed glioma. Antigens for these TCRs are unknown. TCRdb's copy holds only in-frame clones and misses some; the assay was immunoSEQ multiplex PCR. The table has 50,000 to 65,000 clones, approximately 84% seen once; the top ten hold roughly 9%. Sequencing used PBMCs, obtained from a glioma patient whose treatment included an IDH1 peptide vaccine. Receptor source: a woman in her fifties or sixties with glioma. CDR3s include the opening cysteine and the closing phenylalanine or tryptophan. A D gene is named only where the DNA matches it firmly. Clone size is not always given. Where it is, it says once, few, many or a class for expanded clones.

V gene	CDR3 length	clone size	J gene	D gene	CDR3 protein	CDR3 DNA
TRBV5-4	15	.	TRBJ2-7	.	CASSLGGSPSYEQYF	TGTGCCAGCAGCTTGGGGGGGTCCCCCTCCTACGAGCAGTACTTC
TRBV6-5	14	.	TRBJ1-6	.	CASKTEGNWAPLHF	TGTGCCAGCAAAACGGAAGGGAACTGGGCACCCCTCCACTTT
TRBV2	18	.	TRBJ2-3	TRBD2	CASSERRMGGGKSDTQYF	TGTGCCAGCAGTGAAAGAAGGATGGGCGGGGGGAAATCAGATACGCAGTATTTT
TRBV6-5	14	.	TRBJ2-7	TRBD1	CANNRGQGPYEQYF	TGTGCCAATAACCGGGGACAGGGGCCCTACGAGCAGTACTTC
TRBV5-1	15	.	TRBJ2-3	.	CASSLVVDYTDTQYF	TGCGCCAGCAGCTTGGTGGTAGACTACACAGATACGCAGTATTTT
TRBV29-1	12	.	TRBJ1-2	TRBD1	CSGGGQNYGYTF	TGCAGCGGGGGGGGACAGAACTATGGCTACACCTTC
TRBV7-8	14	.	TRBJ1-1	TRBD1	CASRKQGGNTEAFF	TGTGCCAGCAGGAAACAGGGGGGAAACACTGAAGCTTTCTTT
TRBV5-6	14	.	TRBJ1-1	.	CASSLIRVNTEAFF	TGTGCCAGCAGCTTGATCCGTGTGAACACTGAAGCTTTCTTT
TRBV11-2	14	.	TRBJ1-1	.	CASSLQQGNTEAFF	TGTGCCAGCAGCTTACAACAGGGGAACACTGAAGCTTTCTTT
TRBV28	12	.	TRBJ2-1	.	CASRLPPNEQFF	TGTGCCAGCAGGCTACCCCCGAATGAGCAGTTCTTC
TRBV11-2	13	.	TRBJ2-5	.	CASSLSHQETQYF	TGTGCCAGCAGCCTTTCCCATCAAGAGACCCAGTACTTC
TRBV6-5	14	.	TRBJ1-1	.	CASSQGLTSIEAFF	TGTGCCAGCAGTCAAGGACTAACATCGATAGAAGCTTTCTTT
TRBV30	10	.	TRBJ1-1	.	CAWRQAEAFF	TGTGCCTGGAGGCAGGCTGAAGCTTTCTTT
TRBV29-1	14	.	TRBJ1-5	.	CSVVAGTSNQPQHF	TGCAGCGTTGTAGCAGGGACAAGCAATCAGCCCCAGCATTTT
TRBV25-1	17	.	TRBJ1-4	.	CASSDGRVRGTNEKLFF	TGTGCCAGCAGTGACGGACGGGTCCGGGGAACTAATGAAAAACTGTTTTTT
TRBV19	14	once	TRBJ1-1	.	CASTRGALNTEAFF	TGTGCCAGTACGCGGGGGGCCCTGAACACTGAAGCTTTCTTT
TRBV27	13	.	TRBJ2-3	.	CASSHGSEDTQYF	TGTGCCAGCAGTCACGGCTCCGAAGATACGCAGTATTTT
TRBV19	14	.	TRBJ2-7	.	CASSDVPGVGEQYF	TGTGCCAGTAGTGACGTCCCAGGGGTGGGCGAGCAGTACTTC
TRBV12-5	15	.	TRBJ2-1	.	CASGLGVVTYNEQFF	TGTGCTAGTGGTTTAGGTGTAGTCACTTACAATGAGCAGTTCTTC
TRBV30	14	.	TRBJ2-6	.	CAWQLQGLANVLTF	TGTGCCTGGCAACTACAGGGTCTGGCCAACGTCCTGACTTTC
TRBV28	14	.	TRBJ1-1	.	CASSLYRVNTEAFF	TGTGCCAGCAGTTTATATCGGGTGAACACTGAAGCTTTCTTT
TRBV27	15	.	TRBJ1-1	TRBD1	CASSFRDRAETEAFF	TGTGCCAGCAGTTTCCGGGACAGGGCGGAGACTGAAGCTTTCTTT
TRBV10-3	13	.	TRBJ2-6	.	CASGVAGANVLTF	TGTGCCTCCGGTGTGGCCGGGGCCAACGTCCTGACTTTC
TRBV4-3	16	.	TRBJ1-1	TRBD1	CASSQEEGRGHTEAFF	TGCGCCAGCAGCCAAGAAGAGGGGAGGGGGCACACTGAAGCTTTCTTT
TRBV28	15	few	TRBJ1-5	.	CASSWRGKSNQPQHF	TGTGCCAGCAGTTGGAGGGGCAAAAGCAATCAGCCCCAGCATTTT
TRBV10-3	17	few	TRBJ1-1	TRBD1	CAISPGQGRTLNTEAFF	TGTGCCATCAGTCCTGGACAGGGGCGAACCTTGAACACTGAAGCTTTCTTT
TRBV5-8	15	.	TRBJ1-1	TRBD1	CASSYLGQVFTEAFF	TGTGCCAGCAGCTACTTGGGACAGGTGTTCACTGAAGCTTTCTTT
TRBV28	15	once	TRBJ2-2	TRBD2	CASRRASGGTGELFF	TGTGCCAGCAGACGTGCTAGCGGGGGCACCGGGGAGCTGTTTTTT
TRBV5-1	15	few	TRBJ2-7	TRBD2	CASSSAGEPTYEQYF	TGCGCCAGCAGCTCGGCGGGAGAGCCTACCTACGAGCAGTACTTC
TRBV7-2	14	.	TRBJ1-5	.	CASSTEGGYQPQHF	TGTGCCAGCAGCACCGAGGGGGGTTATCAGCCCCAGCATTTT
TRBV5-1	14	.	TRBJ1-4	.	CASSLAQGEEKLFF	TGCGCCAGCAGCTTGGCACAGGGAGAAGAAAAACTGTTTTTT
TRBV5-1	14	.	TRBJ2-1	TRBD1	CASTGQGSYNEQFF	TGCGCCAGCACCGGACAGGGTTCCTACAATGAGCAGTTCTTC
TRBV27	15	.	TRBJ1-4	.	CASSLENRANEKLFF	TGTGCCAGCAGTCTGGAGAACAGGGCAAATGAAAAACTGTTTTTT
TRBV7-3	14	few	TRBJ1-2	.	CASSPTSGSDGYTF	TGTGCCAGCAGCCCGACGTCGGGGAGTGATGGCTACACCTTC
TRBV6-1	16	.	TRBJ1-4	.	CASSEVVGMGGGKLFF	TGTGCCAGCAGTGAAGTAGTGGGCATGGGTGGTGGAAAACTGTTTTTT
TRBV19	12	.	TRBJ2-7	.	CASSAPGFEQYF	TGTGCCAGTAGTGCCCCAGGGTTCGAGCAGTACTTC
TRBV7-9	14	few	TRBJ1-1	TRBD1	CASSSGQLNTEAFF	TGTGCCAGCAGCTCGGGACAGTTGAACACTGAAGCTTTCTTT
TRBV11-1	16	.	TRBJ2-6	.	CASSEGQPSGANVLTF	TGTGCCAGCAGCGAAGGACAGCCCTCTGGGGCCAACGTCCTGACTTTC
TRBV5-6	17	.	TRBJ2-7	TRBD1	CASSLEGWDRGLYEQYF	TGTGCCAGCAGCTTGGAGGGTTGGGACAGGGGGCTGTACGAGCAGTACTTC
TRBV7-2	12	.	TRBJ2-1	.	CASSLGGEMKFF	TGTGCCAGCAGCTTAGGCGGGGAAATGAAGTTCTTC
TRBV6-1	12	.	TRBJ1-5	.	CASRQGNQPQHF	TGTGCCAGCAGACAGGGCAATCAGCCCCAGCATTTT
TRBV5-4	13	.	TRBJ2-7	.	CASSFGSSYEQYF	TGTGCCAGCAGCTTTGGCAGCTCCTACGAGCAGTACTTC
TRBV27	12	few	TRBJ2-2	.	CASSLNTGELFF	TGTGCCAGCAGTTTAAACACCGGGGAGCTGTTTTTT
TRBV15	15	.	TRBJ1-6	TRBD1	CATSRDLQGVSPLHF	TGTGCCACCAGCAGAGATCTGCAGGGGGTTTCACCCCTCCACTTT
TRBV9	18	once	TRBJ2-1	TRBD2	CASSPTLTSGDSYNEQFF	TGTGCCAGCAGCCCTACTTTGACTAGCGGGGACTCCTACAATGAGCAGTTCTTC
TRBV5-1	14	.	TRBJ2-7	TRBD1	CASSPRQGAYEQYF	TGCGCCAGCAGCCCTAGACAGGGGGCGTACGAGCAGTACTTC
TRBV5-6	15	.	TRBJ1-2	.	CASSSSDLLLVGYTF	TGTGCCAGCAGCTCGTCAGACCTCCTGCTGGTTGGCTACACCTTC
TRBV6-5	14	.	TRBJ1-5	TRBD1	CASSFGQGNQPQHF	TGTGCCAGCAGTTTTGGACAGGGCAATCAGCCCCAGCATTTT
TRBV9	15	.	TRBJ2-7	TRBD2	CASSVSSGGIYEQYF	TGTGCCAGCAGCGTAAGTAGCGGGGGGATCTACGAGCAGTACTTC
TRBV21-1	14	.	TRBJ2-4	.	CASSKGTHKNIQYF	TGTGCCAGCAGCAAGGGCACACACAAAAACATTCAGTACTTC
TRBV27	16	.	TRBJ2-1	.	CASSSDPGGSYNEQFF	TGTGCCAGCAGTTCCGACCCCGGGGGCTCCTACAATGAGCAGTTCTTC
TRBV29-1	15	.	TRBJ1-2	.	CSVEDLGGRGYGYTF	TGCAGCGTTGAAGATCTAGGGGGGCGCGGCTATGGCTACACCTTC
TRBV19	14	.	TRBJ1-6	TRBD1	CASSIHRGDSPLHF	TGTGCCAGTAGTATTCACAGGGGGGATTCACCCCTCCACTTT